This is a list of T cell receptor beta chains from one sample in a study of Ad26.COV2.S vaccination and SARS-CoV-2 variants. Libraries were prepared by immunoSEQ multiplex PCR; TCRdb keeps only in-frame clonotypes and omits some of them. The data show about 400,000 clones, 83% seen once. The specimen was peripheral blood, collected in a trial of Ad26.COV2.S vaccine versus placebo. The receptors come from a person aged 18 to 65 who received the Ad26.COV2.S COVID-19 vaccine or a placebo. CDR3s include the opening cysteine and the closing phenylalanine or tryptophan. Fields, in order: D gene, J gene, clone size, V gene, CDR3 protein, CDR3 DNA. A D gene is named only where the DNA matches it firmly. A clone size is listed for some rows: how often the clone was seen (once, few, many), or a class if it is expanded.

D gene: NA
J gene: TRBJ2-7
clone size: NA
V gene: TRBV27
CDR3 protein: CASGPGGGYEQYF
CDR3 DNA: TGTGCCAGCGGCCCAGGGGGGGGTTACGAGCAGTACTTC

D gene: NA
J gene: TRBJ2-3
clone size: NA
V gene: TRBV5-1
CDR3 protein: CASSLEAGRADTQYF
CDR3 DNA: TGCGCCAGCAGCTTAGAGGCAGGTCGGGCAGATACGCAGTATTTT

D gene: NA
J gene: TRBJ1-6
clone size: NA
V gene: TRBV6-5
CDR3 protein: CASRLVRRPNSPLHF
CDR3 DNA: TGTGCCAGCAGACTCGTAAGACGACCTAATTCACCCCTCCACTTT

D gene: NA
J gene: TRBJ2-3
clone size: NA
V gene: TRBV7-3
CDR3 protein: CASSLTGTPSDTQYF
CDR3 DNA: TGTGCCAGCAGCTTGACCGGGACTCCCTCGGATACGCAGTATTTT

D gene: TRBD1
J gene: TRBJ2-1
clone size: NA
V gene: TRBV12-3/TRBV12-4
CDR3 protein: CAIRQGVWNEQFF
CDR3 DNA: TGTGCCATCCGACAGGGGGTGTGGAATGAGCAGTTCTTC

D gene: TRBD1
J gene: TRBJ2-2
clone size: NA
V gene: TRBV19
CDR3 protein: CASSRLGTGTGRGELFF
CDR3 DNA: TGTGCCAGTAGTCGGTTGGGGACAGGAACTGGCCGAGGGGAGCTGTTTTTT

D gene: NA
J gene: TRBJ1-1
clone size: NA
V gene: TRBV4-2
CDR3 protein: CASSQDPLRYTEAFF
CDR3 DNA: TGTGCCAGCAGCCAAGACCCCCTACGATACACTGAAGCTTTCTTT

D gene: TRBD2
J gene: TRBJ2-1
clone size: NA
V gene: TRBV4-3
CDR3 protein: CASSISGDYNEQFF
CDR3 DNA: TGCGCCAGCAGCATAAGCGGGGATTACAATGAGCAGTTCTTC

D gene: TRBD2
J gene: TRBJ2-3
clone size: NA
V gene: TRBV29-1
CDR3 protein: CSSRSGTTTDTQYF
CDR3 DNA: TGCAGCTCCCGTTCTGGGACTACCACAGATACGCAGTATTTT

D gene: NA
J gene: TRBJ2-1
clone size: NA
V gene: TRBV2
CDR3 protein: CASRDSTYNEQFF
CDR3 DNA: TGTGCCAGCAGGGACAGTACCTACAATGAGCAGTTCTTC

D gene: NA
J gene: TRBJ1-3
clone size: NA
V gene: TRBV6-1
CDR3 protein: CASSEYQVSTIYF
CDR3 DNA: TGTGCCAGCAGTGAATATCAGGTCTCCACCATATATTTT

D gene: NA
J gene: TRBJ1-2
clone size: NA
V gene: TRBV19
CDR3 protein: CASTQGDNYGYTF
CDR3 DNA: TGTGCCAGTACACAGGGAGATAACTATGGCTACACCTTC

D gene: NA
J gene: TRBJ2-7
clone size: NA
V gene: TRBV5-4
CDR3 protein: CASSLKGPSYEQYF
CDR3 DNA: TGTGCCAGCAGCTTGAAGGGACCCTCCTACGAGCAGTACTTC

D gene: NA
J gene: TRBJ1-1
clone size: NA
V gene: TRBV18
CDR3 protein: CASSQAQMNTEAFF
CDR3 DNA: TGTGCCAGCTCACAGGCACAGATGAACACTGAAGCTTTCTTT

D gene: TRBD1
J gene: TRBJ1-2
clone size: NA
V gene: TRBV18
CDR3 protein: CASSPSTGFYGYTF
CDR3 DNA: TGTGCCAGCTCACCGTCGACAGGGTTCTATGGCTACACCTTC

D gene: TRBD1
J gene: TRBJ1-1
clone size: once
V gene: TRBV4-1
CDR3 protein: CASSPPGTVMNTEAFF
CDR3 DNA: TGCGCCAGCAGCCCCCCCGGGACAGTCATGAACACTGAAGCTTTCTTT

D gene: NA
J gene: TRBJ2-7
clone size: NA
V gene: TRBV12-5
CDR3 protein: CASGTAGSSYEQYF
CDR3 DNA: TGTGCTAGTGGCACGGCCGGGTCTTCCTACGAGCAGTACTTC

D gene: NA
J gene: TRBJ2-1
clone size: NA
V gene: TRBV3-1/TRBV3-2
CDR3 protein: CASSHLDSEQFF
CDR3 DNA: TGTGCCAGCAGCCATCTCGACAGTGAGCAGTTCTTC

D gene: NA
J gene: TRBJ1-5
clone size: NA
V gene: TRBV3-1/TRBV3-2
CDR3 protein: CASSGGANQPQHF
CDR3 DNA: TGTGCCAGCAGCGGGGGAGCCAATCAGCCCCAGCATTTT

D gene: TRBD1
J gene: TRBJ2-3
clone size: NA
V gene: TRBV18
CDR3 protein: CASSDRGTQYF
CDR3 DNA: TGTGCCAGCTCGGACAGGGGGACGCAGTATTTT

D gene: TRBD1
J gene: TRBJ1-6
clone size: NA
V gene: TRBV5-5
CDR3 protein: CASSPGTDTHSPLHF
CDR3 DNA: TGTGCCAGCAGCCCCGGGACAGATACCCATTCACCCCTCCACTTT

D gene: TRBD1
J gene: TRBJ1-2
clone size: NA
V gene: TRBV27
CDR3 protein: CASGRDRGIRGYTF
CDR3 DNA: TGTGCCAGCGGCCGGGACAGGGGAATTCGCGGCTACACCTTC

D gene: NA
J gene: TRBJ2-1
clone size: NA
V gene: TRBV5-1
CDR3 protein: CASSFRGEYNEQFF
CDR3 DNA: TGCGCCAGCAGCTTCCGCGGGGAGTACAATGAGCAGTTCTTC

D gene: NA
J gene: TRBJ2-3
clone size: NA
V gene: TRBV9
CDR3 protein: CASSRAGDYTDTQYF
CDR3 DNA: TGTGCCAGCAGCCGGGCAGGGGACTACACAGATACGCAGTATTTT

D gene: NA
J gene: TRBJ1-3
clone size: once
V gene: TRBV19
CDR3 protein: CASSIKVGGNTIYF
CDR3 DNA: TGTGCCAGTAGTATTAAGGTGGGAGGAAACACCATATATTTT

D gene: NA
J gene: TRBJ2-3
clone size: few
V gene: TRBV27
CDR3 protein: CASSPTRVPSTDTQYF
CDR3 DNA: TGTGCCAGCAGCCCCACTCGGGTGCCCAGCACAGATACGCAGTATTTT

D gene: NA
J gene: TRBJ1-1
clone size: few
V gene: TRBV6-2/TRBV6-3
CDR3 protein: CASSPLHSFMTEAFF
CDR3 DNA: TGTGCCAGCAGCCCTCTTCACTCATTCATGACTGAAGCTTTCTTT

D gene: NA
J gene: TRBJ1-2
clone size: NA
V gene: TRBV29-1
CDR3 protein: CSVGSDTYGYTF
CDR3 DNA: TGCAGCGTTGGGTCAGATACCTATGGCTACACCTTC

D gene: NA
J gene: TRBJ2-7
clone size: NA
V gene: TRBV10-1
CDR3 protein: CASSTGTHYEQYF
CDR3 DNA: TGCGCCAGCTCGACCGGGACTCACTACGAGCAGTACTTC

D gene: NA
J gene: TRBJ1-1
clone size: NA
V gene: TRBV9
CDR3 protein: CASSVEIGKTEAFF
CDR3 DNA: TGTGCCAGCAGCGTAGAGATAGGGAAGACTGAAGCTTTCTTT

D gene: NA
J gene: TRBJ2-1
clone size: NA
V gene: TRBV4-2
CDR3 protein: CASSQIGEQFF
CDR3 DNA: TGTGCCAGCAGCCAAATCGGTGAGCAGTTCTTC

D gene: TRBD2
J gene: TRBJ2-1
clone size: NA
V gene: TRBV4-1
CDR3 protein: CASSQEISGVSREQFF
CDR3 DNA: TGCGCCAGCAGCCAAGAGATAAGCGGGGTGTCTAGGGAGCAGTTCTTC

D gene: NA
J gene: TRBJ2-7
clone size: NA
V gene: TRBV2
CDR3 protein: CASKTGRSGDEQYF
CDR3 DNA: TGTGCCAGCAAGACGGGACGGTCGGGGGACGAGCAGTACTTC

D gene: TRBD1
J gene: TRBJ2-1
clone size: NA
V gene: TRBV11-3
CDR3 protein: CASSSNRGTSNEQFF
CDR3 DNA: TGTGCCAGCAGCTCGAACAGGGGAACATCCAATGAGCAGTTCTTC

D gene: NA
J gene: TRBJ2-7
clone size: NA
V gene: TRBV18
CDR3 protein: CASSPRTASYEQYF
CDR3 DNA: TGTGCCAGCTCACCCCGGACGGCGTCCTACGAGCAGTACTTC

D gene: NA
J gene: TRBJ1-1
clone size: NA
V gene: TRBV19
CDR3 protein: CASTLGYANTEAFF
CDR3 DNA: TGTGCCAGTACTCTCGGGTATGCTAACACTGAAGCTTTCTTT

D gene: NA
J gene: TRBJ1-1
clone size: NA
V gene: TRBV16
CDR3 protein: CASSQSLALTEAFF
CDR3 DNA: TGTGCCAGCAGCCAATCTCTAGCTCTGACCGAAGCTTTCTTT

D gene: TRBD1
J gene: TRBJ1-2
clone size: NA
V gene: TRBV6-2/TRBV6-3
CDR3 protein: CASSFPTGFYGYTF
CDR3 DNA: TGTGCCAGCAGCTTCCCGACAGGGTTCTATGGCTACACCTTC

D gene: TRBD1
J gene: TRBJ2-7
clone size: NA
V gene: TRBV11-3
CDR3 protein: CASSPDRGSYEQYF
CDR3 DNA: TGTGCCAGCAGCCCCGACAGGGGGAGCTACGAGCAGTACTTC

D gene: NA
J gene: TRBJ2-5
clone size: NA
V gene: TRBV12-5
CDR3 protein: CASALSSGTQYF
CDR3 DNA: TGTGCTAGTGCCCTCTCCTCCGGGACCCAGTACTTC

D gene: TRBD1
J gene: TRBJ1-1
clone size: NA
V gene: TRBV19
CDR3 protein: CASSGPGQGRTEAFF
CDR3 DNA: TGTGCCAGTAGTGGACCGGGACAGGGGAGAACTGAAGCTTTCTTT

D gene: TRBD2
J gene: TRBJ2-1
clone size: NA
V gene: TRBV10-1
CDR3 protein: CASSEFVAGGQGEQFF
CDR3 DNA: TGCGCCAGCAGTGAGTTTGTAGCGGGAGGGCAGGGTGAGCAGTTCTTC

D gene: NA
J gene: TRBJ2-2
clone size: NA
V gene: TRBV5-4
CDR3 protein: CASSSGLVGTGELFF
CDR3 DNA: TGTGCCAGCAGCTCTGGCCTGGTTGGGACCGGGGAGCTGTTTTTT

D gene: NA
J gene: TRBJ2-7
clone size: NA
V gene: TRBV28
CDR3 protein: CASTPLKTSRSYEQYF
CDR3 DNA: TGTGCCAGCACCCCCTTGAAAACTAGCCGCTCCTACGAGCAGTACTTC